This TCR beta chain originates from a study of technical replicates of blood from several donors. This table comes from immunoSEQ multiplex PCR, and its TCRdb copy is limited to in-frame clones, with some not included. Of roughly 72,000 clones detected, approximately 96% appear once; the ten largest clones hold 0.39%. From germline, CDR1 is MDHEN and CDR2 SYDVKM. V lost 3 bases, J lost 4 bases, and 10 bases lay in between. This CDR3 has 14 amino acids. This clone was seen a handful of times. Sequencing was carried out using T cells isolated from PBMCs. The TCR sequence derives from a human donor in good health. The chain combines TRBV28 with TRBJ1-5, with D maybe TRBD1 (5 bases). Here the CDR3 reads CASSFPGFNQPQHF. The CDR3 coding sequence is TGTGCCAGCAGTTTCCCAGGGTTTAATCAGCCCCAGCATTTT.